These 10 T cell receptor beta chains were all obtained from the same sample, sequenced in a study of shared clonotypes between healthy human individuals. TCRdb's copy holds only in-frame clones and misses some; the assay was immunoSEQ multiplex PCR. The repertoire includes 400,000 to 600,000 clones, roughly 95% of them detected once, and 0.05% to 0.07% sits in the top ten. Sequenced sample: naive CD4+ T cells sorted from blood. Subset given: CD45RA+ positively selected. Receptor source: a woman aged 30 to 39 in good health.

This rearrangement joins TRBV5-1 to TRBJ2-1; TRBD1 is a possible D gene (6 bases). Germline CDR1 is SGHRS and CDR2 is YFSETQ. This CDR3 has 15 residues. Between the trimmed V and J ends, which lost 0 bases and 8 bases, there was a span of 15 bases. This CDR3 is CASSLAGQPSYEQFF. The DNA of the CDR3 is TGCGCCAGCAGCTTGGCAGGACAGCCGTCCTATGAGCAGTTCTTC.

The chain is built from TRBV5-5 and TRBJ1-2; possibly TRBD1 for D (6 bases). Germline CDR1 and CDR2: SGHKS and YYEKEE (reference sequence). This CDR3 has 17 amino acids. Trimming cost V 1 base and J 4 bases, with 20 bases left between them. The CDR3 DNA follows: TGTGCCAGCAGCTTGTGGGCAGCGAAGGGGGGTGGCTATGGCTACACCTTC. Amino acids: CASSLWAAKGGGYGYTF.

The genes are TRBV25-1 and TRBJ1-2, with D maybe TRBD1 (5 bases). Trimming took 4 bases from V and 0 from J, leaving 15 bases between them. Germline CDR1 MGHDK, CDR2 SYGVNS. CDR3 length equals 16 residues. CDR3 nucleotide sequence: TGTGCCAGCAGTGCCTCAGACAGAGCCCCTAACTATGGCTACACCTTC. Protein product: CASSASDRAPNYGYTF.

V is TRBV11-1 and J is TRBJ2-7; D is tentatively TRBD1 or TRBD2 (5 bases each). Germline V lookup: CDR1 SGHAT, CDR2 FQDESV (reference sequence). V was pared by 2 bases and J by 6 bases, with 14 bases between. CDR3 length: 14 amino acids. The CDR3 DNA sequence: TGTGCCAGCAGCTTAAGGGGAGACCCTACCGAGCAGTACTTC. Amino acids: CASSLRGDPTEQYF. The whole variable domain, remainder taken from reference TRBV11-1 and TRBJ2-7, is EAEVAQSPRYKITEKSQAVAFWCDPISGHATLYWYRQILGQGPELLVQFQDESVVDDSQLPKDRFSAERLKGVDSTLKIQPAELGDSAMYLCASSLRGDPTEQYFGPGTRLTVT.

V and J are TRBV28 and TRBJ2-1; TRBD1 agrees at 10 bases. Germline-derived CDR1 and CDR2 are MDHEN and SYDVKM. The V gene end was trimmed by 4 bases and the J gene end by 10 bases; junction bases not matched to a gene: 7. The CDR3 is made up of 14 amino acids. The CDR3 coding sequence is TGTGCCAGCAGTTCATCGGGACAGGGGAGCGAGCAGTTCTTC. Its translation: CASSSSGQGSEQFF.

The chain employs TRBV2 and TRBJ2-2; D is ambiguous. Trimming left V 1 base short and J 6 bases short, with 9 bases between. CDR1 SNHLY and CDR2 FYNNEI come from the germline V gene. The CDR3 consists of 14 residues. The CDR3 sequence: CASSEEGSAGELFF. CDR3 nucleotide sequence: TGTGCCAGCAGTGAAGAAGGGTCGGCCGGGGAGCTGTTTTTT.

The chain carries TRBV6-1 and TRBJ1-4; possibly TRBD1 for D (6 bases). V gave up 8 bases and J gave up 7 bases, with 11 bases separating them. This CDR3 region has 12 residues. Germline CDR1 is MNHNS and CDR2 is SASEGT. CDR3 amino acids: CASLGDTEKLFF. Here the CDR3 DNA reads TGTGCCAGCCTAGGGGACACTGAAAAACTGTTTTTT.

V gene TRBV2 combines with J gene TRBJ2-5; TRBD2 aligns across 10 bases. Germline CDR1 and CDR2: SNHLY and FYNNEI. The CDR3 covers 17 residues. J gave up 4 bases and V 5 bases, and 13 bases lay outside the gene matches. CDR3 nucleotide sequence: TGTGCCAGCAGTAAAGAGGGGCTAGCGGGAGTGAGAGAGACCCAGTACTTC. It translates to CASSKEGLAGVRETQYF.

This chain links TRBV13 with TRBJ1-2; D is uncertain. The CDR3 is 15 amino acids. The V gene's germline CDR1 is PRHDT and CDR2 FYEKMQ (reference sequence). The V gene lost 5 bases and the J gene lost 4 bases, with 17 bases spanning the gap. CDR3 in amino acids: CASSPQREAGYGYTF. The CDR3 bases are TGTGCCAGCAGCCCCCAACGGGAGGCAGGCTATGGCTACACCTTC.

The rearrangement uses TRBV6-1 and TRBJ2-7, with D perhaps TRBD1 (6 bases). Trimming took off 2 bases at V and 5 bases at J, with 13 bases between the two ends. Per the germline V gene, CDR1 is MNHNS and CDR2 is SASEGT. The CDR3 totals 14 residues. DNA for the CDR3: TGTGCCAGCAGTGAAACTCACAGGGTCCACGAGCAGTACTTC. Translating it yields CASSETHRVHEQYF.